The 9 T cell receptor beta chains below all came from one sample that was sequenced in a study of human T cells and chemical hapten exposure. TCRdb fed the RACE reads into MiXCR, producing one record per CDR3 protein. This sample has 300,000 to 450,000 distinct CDR3 sequences, with roughly 4.6% found just once. Stated time point: pre-sensitization, week 0. Described treatment: therapeutic diphenylcyclopropenone sensitization with weekly scalp DPC. The material sequenced was whole blood, taken in connection with sensitization to the hapten diphenylcyclopropenone (DPC). The receptors shown here come from a woman aged 50 to 65 with alopecia areata. Some clones in this sample may be carry-over from other donors' samples.

This clonotype was observed a handful of times. The V call is TRBV4-2, the J call TRBJ1-1; tentative D call: TRBD1 (6 bases). The CDR3 length is 16 residues. V was pared by 4 bases and J by 5 bases, with 20 bases between. Germline CDR1 and CDR2: LGHNA and YNFKEQ. The CDR3 DNA sequence: TGTGCCAGCAGCCCCTACCGGGACATGGGGGTGACTGAAGCTTTCTTT. Protein product: CASSPYRDMGVTEAFF.

This clonotype occurred a few times. V and J are TRBV10-3 and TRBJ2-4; tentatively, D is TRBD2 (6 bases). The CDR3 contains 17 residues. Looked up from germline, CDR1 is ENHRY and CDR2 is SYGVKD. V was clipped by 1 base and J by 3 bases, with 16 bases between them. CDR3: CAISEYGTLLVKNIQYF. The CDR3 DNA sequence: TGTGCCATCAGTGAGTACGGGACTCTCTTAGTCAAAAACATTCAGTACTTC.

This clonotype was seen repeatedly, ten times or more. V usage is TRBV12-3 or TRBV12-4 and J usage is TRBJ2-1; D may be TRBD2 (5 bases). This CDR3 spans 15 amino acids. V lost 1 base and J lost 6, with 13 bases in between. The CDR3 sequence: CASSLGGPGSNEQFF. In DNA, the CDR3 is TGTGCCAGCAGTTTAGGCGGTCCGGGGTCCAATGAGCAGTTCTTC.

The table lists this clonotype with many counts. The V call is TRBV6-6, the J call TRBJ2-7; D is tentatively TRBD1 or TRBD2 (5 bases each). Germline CDR1 is MNHNY and CDR2 is SVGAGI (reference sequence). V was pared by 0 bases and J by 7 bases, with 13 bases between. This CDR3 comprises 14 residues. CDR3 sequence: CASSYSGEKGEQYF. The CDR3, as DNA: TGTGCCAGCAGTTACTCGGGGGAAAAGGGGGAGCAGTACTTC.

The sample holds a few counts of this clonotype. The rearrangement links TRBV18 to TRBJ1-2, with D uncertain. The CDR3 is 16 residues long. V was shortened by 2 bases and J by 4 bases, with 17 bases between the two germline ends. Germline lookup yields CDR1 KGHSH and CDR2 LQKENI. CDR3 in amino acids: CASSPIRTQEGYGYTF. In DNA, the CDR3 is TGTGCCAGCTCACCAATCCGGACCCAAGAGGGCTATGGCTACACCTTC.

CDR3 sequence reads: CASSLDPAGAYEQYF. CDR3 nucleotide sequence: TGTGCCAGCAGCTTGGACCCAGCGGGAGCCTACGAGCAGTACTTC. V is TRBV5-5 and J is TRBJ2-7; 8 bases fit TRBD2. The CDR3 covers 15 residues. Germline V gene lookup returns CDR1 SGHKS and CDR2 YYEKEE (reference sequence). V lost 0 bases to trimming and J lost 2 bases; unmatched junction nucleotides: 4.

The V call is TRBV5-1, the J call TRBJ1-6; D perhaps matches TRBD1 (5 bases). V was shortened by 6 bases and J by 9 bases, with 16 bases between the two germline ends. This CDR3 is built from 14 residues. CDR1 and CDR2 (germline): SGHRS, YFSETQ. The CDR3 region has the DNA TGCGCCAGCACCTGGGGGGAGTCGGGTTCACCCCTCCACTTT. Translating gives CASTWGESGSPLHF.

This clonotype was counted many times. The V gene is TRBV29-1, the J gene TRBJ1-2; the D gene is possibly TRBD1 (6 bases). Germline V gene lookup returns CDR1 SQVTM and CDR2 ANQGSEA. The CDR3 has 13 amino acids. V shed 6 bases and J shed 6 bases, with 17 bases lying between them. The CDR3 DNA follows: TGCAGCGTCAACAGGGTAGGAACCGATGGCTACACCTTC. It translates to CSVNRVGTDGYTF.

This clonotype was seen more than once but under ten times. V usage is TRBV6-5 and J usage is TRBJ2-2, with 9 bases lining up with TRBD1. Germline-derived CDR1 and CDR2 are MNHEY and SVGAGI. The CDR3 has 17 amino acids. V trimming: 2 bases; J trimming: 4 bases; junction bases outside the gene matches: 8. CDR3 DNA sequence: TGTGCCAGCAGTTACGGAAAAGGGACAGGGATCACCGGGGAGCTGTTTTTT. This encodes CASSYGKGTGITGELFF.